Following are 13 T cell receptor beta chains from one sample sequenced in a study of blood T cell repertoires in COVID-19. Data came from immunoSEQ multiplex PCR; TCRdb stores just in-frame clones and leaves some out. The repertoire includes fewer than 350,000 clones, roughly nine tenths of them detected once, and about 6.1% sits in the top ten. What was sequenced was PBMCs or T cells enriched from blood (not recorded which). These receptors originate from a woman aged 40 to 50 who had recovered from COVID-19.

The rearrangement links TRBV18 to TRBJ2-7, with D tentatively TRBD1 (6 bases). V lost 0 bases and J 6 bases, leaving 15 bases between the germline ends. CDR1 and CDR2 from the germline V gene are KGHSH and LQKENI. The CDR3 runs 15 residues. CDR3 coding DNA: TGTGCCAGCTCACCACCGCAGGGGTTTTTTGGCGAGCAGTACTTC. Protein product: CASSPPQGFFGEQYF.

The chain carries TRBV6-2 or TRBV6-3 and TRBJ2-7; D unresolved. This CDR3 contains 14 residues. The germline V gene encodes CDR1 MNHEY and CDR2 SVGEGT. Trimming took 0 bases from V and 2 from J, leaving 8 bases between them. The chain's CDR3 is CASSYSQEPYEQYF. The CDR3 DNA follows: TGTGCCAGCAGTTACTCGCAGGAACCCTACGAGCAGTACTTC.

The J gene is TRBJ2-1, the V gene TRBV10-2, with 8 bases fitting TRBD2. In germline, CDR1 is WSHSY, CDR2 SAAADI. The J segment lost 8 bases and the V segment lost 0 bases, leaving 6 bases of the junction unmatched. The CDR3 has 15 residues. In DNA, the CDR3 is TGCGCCAGCAGTGAGTCAGCGGGAGTGGGCGATGAGCAGTTCTTC. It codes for CASSESAGVGDEQFF.

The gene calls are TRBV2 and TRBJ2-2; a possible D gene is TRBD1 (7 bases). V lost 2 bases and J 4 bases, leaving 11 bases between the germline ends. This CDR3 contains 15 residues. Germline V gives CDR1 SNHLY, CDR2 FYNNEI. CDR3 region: CASSEWQGGTGELFF. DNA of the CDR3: TGTGCCAGCAGTGAATGGCAGGGGGGCACCGGGGAGCTGTTTTTT.

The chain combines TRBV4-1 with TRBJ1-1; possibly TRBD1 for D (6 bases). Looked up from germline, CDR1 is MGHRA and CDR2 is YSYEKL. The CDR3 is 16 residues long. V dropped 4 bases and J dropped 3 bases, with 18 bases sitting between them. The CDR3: CASSPTGRGIDTEAFF. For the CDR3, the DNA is TGCGCCAGCAGCCCCACAGGCAGGGGAATTGACACTGAAGCTTTCTTT.

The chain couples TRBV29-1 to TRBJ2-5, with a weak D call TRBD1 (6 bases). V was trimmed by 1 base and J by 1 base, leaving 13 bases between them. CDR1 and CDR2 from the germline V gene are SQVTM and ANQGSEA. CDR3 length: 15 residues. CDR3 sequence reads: CSVEAAGVGQETQYF. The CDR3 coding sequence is TGCAGCGTTGAAGCTGCAGGGGTTGGCCAAGAGACCCAGTACTTC.

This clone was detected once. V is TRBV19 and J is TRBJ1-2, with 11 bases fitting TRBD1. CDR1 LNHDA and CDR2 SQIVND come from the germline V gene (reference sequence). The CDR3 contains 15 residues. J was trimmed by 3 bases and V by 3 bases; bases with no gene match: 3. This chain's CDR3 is CASSIRTGGDYGYTF. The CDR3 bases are TGTGCCAGTAGTATCCGGACAGGGGGCGACTATGGCTACACCTTC.

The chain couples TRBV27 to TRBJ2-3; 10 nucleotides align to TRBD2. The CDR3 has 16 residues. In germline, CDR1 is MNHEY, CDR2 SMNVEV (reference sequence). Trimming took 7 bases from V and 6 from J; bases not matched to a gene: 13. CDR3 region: CASNMVGGAGGDTQYF. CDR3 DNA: TGTGCCAGCAATATGGTTGGGGGAGCGGGGGGGGATACGCAGTATTTT.

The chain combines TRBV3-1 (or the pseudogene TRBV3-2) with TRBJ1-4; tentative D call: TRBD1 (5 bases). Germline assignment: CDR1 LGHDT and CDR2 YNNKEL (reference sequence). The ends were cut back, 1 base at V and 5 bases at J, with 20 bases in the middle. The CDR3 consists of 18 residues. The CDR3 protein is CASSQGFPLGEVNEKLFF. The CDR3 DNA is TGTGCCAGCAGCCAAGGGTTTCCTTTGGGGGAGGTAAATGAAAAACTGTTTTTT.

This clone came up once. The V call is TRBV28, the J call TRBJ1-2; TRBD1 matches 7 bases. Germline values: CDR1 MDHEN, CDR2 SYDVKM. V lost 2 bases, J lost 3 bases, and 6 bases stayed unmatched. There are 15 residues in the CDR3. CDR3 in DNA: TGTGCCAGCAGTTTAAGGGGGCTCTGGGACTATGGCTACACCTTC. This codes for CASSLRGLWDYGYTF.

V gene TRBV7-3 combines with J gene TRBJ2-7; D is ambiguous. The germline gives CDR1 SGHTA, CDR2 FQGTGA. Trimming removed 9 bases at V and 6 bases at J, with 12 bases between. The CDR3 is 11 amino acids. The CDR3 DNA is TGTGCCAGATCTAGAGTCTGCGAGCAGTACTTC. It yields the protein CARSRVCEQYF.

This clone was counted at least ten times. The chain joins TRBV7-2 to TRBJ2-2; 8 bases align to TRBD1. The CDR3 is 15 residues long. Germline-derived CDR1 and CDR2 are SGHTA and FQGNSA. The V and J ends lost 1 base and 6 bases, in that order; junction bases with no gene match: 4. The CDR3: CASSLDRGRAGELFF. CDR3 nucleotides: TGTGCCAGCAGCTTAGACAGGGGGAGAGCCGGGGAGCTGTTTTTT.

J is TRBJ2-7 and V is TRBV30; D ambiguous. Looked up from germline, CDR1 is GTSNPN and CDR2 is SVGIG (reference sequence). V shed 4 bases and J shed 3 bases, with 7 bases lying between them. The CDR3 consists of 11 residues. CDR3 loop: CAWTKSYEQYF. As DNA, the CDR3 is TGTGCCTGGACTAAAAGCTACGAGCAGTACTTC. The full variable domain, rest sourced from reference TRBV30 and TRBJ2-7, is SQTIHQWPATLVQPVGSPLSLECTVEGTSNPNLYWYRQAAGRGLQLLFYSVGIGQISSEVPQNLSASRPQDRQFILSSKKLLLSDSGFYLCAWTKSYEQYFGPGTRLTVT.